This TCR beta chain was captured by sequencing in a study of T cell responses to AZD1222 COVID-19 vaccine. TCRdb keeps only in-frame clones here, not all; method: immunoSEQ multiplex PCR. The table records about 120,000 clones, about 87% of them present only once. Trimming took 6 bases from V and 4 from J, leaving 10 bases between them. The CDR3 length is 13 residues. This clone showed up just once. Its antigen is as yet unknown. The study, taken as a whole, reports: Repertoire sampling happened only post peak T cell response. Researchers report vaccine-associated CD4 TCRs spanning spike, with dominance at 160-218 and 743-854. Baseline testing showed seropositivity in only a handful of AZD1222 recipients.

The clonotype was recovered from an adult in good health. The chain links TRBV12-3 or TRBV12-4 to TRBJ1-3; D unclear. This specimen was peripheral blood, taken on day 0 of AZD1222 vaccination. CDR3: CASSNSDGNTIYF. CDR3 DNA: TGTGCCAGCAGCAACAGTGACGGAAACACCATATATTTT.